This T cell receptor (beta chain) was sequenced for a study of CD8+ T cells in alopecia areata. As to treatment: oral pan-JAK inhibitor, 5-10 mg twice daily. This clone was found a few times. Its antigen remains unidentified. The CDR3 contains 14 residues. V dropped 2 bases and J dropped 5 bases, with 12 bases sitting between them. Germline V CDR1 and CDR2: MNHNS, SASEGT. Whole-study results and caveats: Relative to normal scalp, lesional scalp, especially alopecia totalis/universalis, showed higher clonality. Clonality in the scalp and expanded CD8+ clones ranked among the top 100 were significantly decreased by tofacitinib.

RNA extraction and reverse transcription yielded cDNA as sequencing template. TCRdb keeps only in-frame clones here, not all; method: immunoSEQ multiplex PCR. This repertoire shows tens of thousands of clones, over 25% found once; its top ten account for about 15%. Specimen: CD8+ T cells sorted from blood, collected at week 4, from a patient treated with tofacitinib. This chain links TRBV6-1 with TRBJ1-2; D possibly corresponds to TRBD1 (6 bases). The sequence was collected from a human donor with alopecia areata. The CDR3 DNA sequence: TGTGCCAGCAGTGAAAGGGGGGAGACTTATGGCTACACCTTC. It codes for CASSERGETYGYTF.